One sample yielded the 5 T cell receptor beta chains listed below, sequenced in a study of early T cells in non-severe SARS-CoV-2 infection. One entry per CDR3 protein, called by TCRdb with MiXCR from the 5' RACE reads. The sample yields about 90,000 distinct CDR3 sequences, approximately 12% seen once. The source material was whole blood, sampled at baseline. Receptors originate from an adult who was a healthcare worker with PCR-confirmed SARS-CoV-2 infection or an uninfected control (not recorded which).

This clonotype was counted a few times. This chain links TRBV27 with TRBJ2-1, with 13 bases matching TRBD2. CDR1 and CDR2 (germline): MNHEY, SMNVEV (reference sequence). The CDR3 extends over 16 amino acids. V was pared by 4 bases and J by 7 bases, with 7 bases of the junction left unmatched. DNA for the CDR3: TGTGCCAGCAGTTGGGTCCGACTAGCGGGAGGAAATGAGCAGTTCTTC. Protein product: CASSWVRLAGGNEQFF.

V and J are TRBV18 and TRBJ1-3; D is unresolved. V lost 2 bases and J 0 bases, leaving 5 bases between the germline ends. Per the germline V gene, CDR1 is KGHSH and CDR2 is LQKENI. The CDR3 runs 14 residues. For the CDR3, the DNA is TGTGCCAGCTCACCATTAGACTCTGGAAACACCATATATTTT. Amino acids: CASSPLDSGNTIYF.

V is TRBV5-5 and J is TRBJ1-2, with D perhaps matching TRBD1 (6 bases). This CDR3 contains 14 residues. Per the germline V gene, CDR1 is SGHKS and CDR2 is YYEKEE (reference sequence). Trimming shortened V by 8 bases and J by 0 bases, and 14 bases separated the two germline ends. This chain's CDR3 is CASNLGATNYGYTF. CDR3 DNA sequence: TGTGCCAGTAATTTGGGGGCGACTAACTATGGCTACACCTTC.

The chain employs TRBV5-8 and TRBJ2-7; 8 positions match TRBD1. V shed 0 bases, J shed 3 bases, and the junction held 5 bases outside the gene matches. CDR3 length: 15 amino acids. CDR1 is SGHTS, CDR2 YDEGEE, per germline. The CDR3 DNA is TGTGCCAGCAGCTTGGCTGGGGACAGGTACTACGAGCAGTACTTC. Its protein product is CASSLAGDRYYEQYF. Complete variable domain (other parts from reference TRBV5-8 and TRBJ2-7): EAGVTQSPTHLIKTRGQQATLRCSPISGHTSVYWYQQALGLGLQFLLWYDEGEERNRGNFPPRFSGRQFPNYSSELNVNALELEDSALYLCASSLAGDRYYEQYFGPGTRLTVT.

The chain couples TRBV19 to TRBJ2-2; D might be TRBD1 (5 bases). CDR1 and CDR2 from the germline V gene are LNHDA and SQIVND (reference sequence). V was trimmed by 2 bases and J by 7 bases, leaving 11 bases between them. The CDR3 loop spans 14 amino acids. Written as DNA, the CDR3 is TGTGCCAGTAGTATATGGGGCCAGGGCGGGGAGCTGTTTTTT. It is translated as CASSIWGQGGELFF.